This TCR beta chain appears in the sequencing data of a study of OX40 agonist ivuxolimab in advanced cancers. If patients had autoimmune disease history or systemic immunosuppression, they were excluded. Data came from immunoSEQ multiplex PCR; TCRdb stores just in-frame clones and leaves some out. The table records about 59,000 clones, approximately 86% of them present only once. Specimen: CD4+ or CD8+ T cells sorted from blood, collected in a trial of the OX40 agonist ivuxolimab. The source of this sequence is an adult with an advanced solid tumor such as melanoma, head and neck, liver or kidney cancer.

The DNA of the CDR3 is TGCGCCAGCAGTGGGTCCGGGGGTTCCTACGAGCAGTACTTC. It is translated as CASSGSGGSYEQYF. This rearrangement joins TRBV10-1 to TRBJ2-7; a weak D match, TRBD2 (6 bases). The CDR3 spans 14 residues. V was clipped by 4 bases and J by 1 base, with 11 bases between them. Per the germline V gene, CDR1 is WNHNN and CDR2 is SYGVQD (reference sequence).